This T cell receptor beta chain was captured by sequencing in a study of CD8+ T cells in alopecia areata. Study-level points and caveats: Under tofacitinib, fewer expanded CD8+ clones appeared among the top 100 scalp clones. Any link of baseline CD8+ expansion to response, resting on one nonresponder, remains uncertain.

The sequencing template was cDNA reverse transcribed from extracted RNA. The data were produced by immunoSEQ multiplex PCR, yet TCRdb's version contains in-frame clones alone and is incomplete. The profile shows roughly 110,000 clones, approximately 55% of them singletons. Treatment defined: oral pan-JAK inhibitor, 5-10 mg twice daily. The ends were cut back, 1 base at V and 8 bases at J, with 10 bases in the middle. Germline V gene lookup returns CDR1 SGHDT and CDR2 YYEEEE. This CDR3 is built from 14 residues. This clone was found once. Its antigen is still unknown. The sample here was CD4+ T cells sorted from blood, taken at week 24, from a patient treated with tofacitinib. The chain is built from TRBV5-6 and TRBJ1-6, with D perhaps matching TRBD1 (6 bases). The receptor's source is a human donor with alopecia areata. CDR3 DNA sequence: TGTGCCAGCAGCTTGCGGGGGACACATTCACCCCTCCACTTT. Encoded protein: CASSLRGTHSPLHF.